Below are 30 T cell receptor beta chains sequenced from a single sample in a study of CDR3 diversity in severe acne. TCRdb independently ran MiXCR on the PCR reads; one entry per CDR3 protein. This sample has 90,000 or so distinct CDR3 sequences, with around half found just once. The sequenced sample consisted of blood. The receptor source for this set is a male donor in good health, serving as a control.

This clonotype came up many times. This chain joins TRBV18 and TRBJ2-5, with unresolved D. Germline lookup yields CDR1 KGHSH and CDR2 LQKENI. V was cut by 2 bases and J by 1 base, with 5 bases left in between. The CDR3 is 13 amino acids. The chain's CDR3 is CASSPTGQETQYF. The CDR3 nucleotides are TGTGCCAGCTCACCAACCGGCCAAGAGACCCAGTACTTC.

In its sample, this clonotype was seen many times. The chain joins TRBV6-1 to TRBJ1-2; D ambiguous. Germline CDR1 and CDR2: MNHNS and SASEGT. CDR3 size: 13 residues. V was shortened by 7 bases and J by 7 bases, with 16 bases between the two germline ends. CDR3: CASTAPEMVGYTF. As DNA, the CDR3 is TGTGCCAGCACCGCACCCGAGATGGTTGGCTACACCTTC.

The chain carries TRBV19 and TRBJ2-2; TRBD2 is a possible D gene (5 bases). The CDR3 has 16 residues. Germline assignment: CDR1 LNHDA and CDR2 SQIVND (reference sequence). V gave up 5 bases and J gave up 4 bases, with 17 bases separating them. This CDR3 reads CASSLKPVRATGELFF. The CDR3 bases are TGTGCCAGTAGTCTCAAACCGGTGAGGGCCACCGGGGAGCTGTTTTTT.

V and J are TRBV28 and TRBJ2-5; 10 bases line up with TRBD1. The germline gives CDR1 MDHEN, CDR2 SYDVKM. CDR3 length: 15 amino acids. V shed 5 bases, J shed 7 bases, and the junction held 10 bases outside the gene matches. This CDR3 reads CASSLTGGHPGTQYF. Here the CDR3 DNA reads TGTGCCAGCAGTCTGACAGGGGGCCACCCTGGGACCCAGTACTTC.

This clonotype was seen just once. This chain uses TRBV6-1 with TRBJ2-3; D possibly matches TRBD1 or TRBD2 (7 bases each). CDR3 size: 15 residues. Germline-derived CDR1 and CDR2 are MNHNS and SASEGT. V was shortened by 3 bases and J by 5 bases, with 15 bases between the two germline ends. Here the CDR3 reads CASSDLGGGGDTQYF. For the CDR3, the DNA is TGTGCCAGCAGTGATTTGGGAGGGGGCGGAGATACGCAGTATTTT.

The chain uses TRBV7-2 and TRBJ1-2; no clear D gene. V shed 1 base and J shed 0 bases, with 6 bases lying between them. This CDR3 has 14 residues. CDR1 is SGHTA, CDR2 FQGNSA, per germline. CDR3 in amino acids: CASSLGRTNYGYTF. The CDR3 region has the DNA TGTGCCAGCAGCTTAGGCAGGACTAACTATGGCTACACCTTC.

The chain employs TRBV12-3 or TRBV12-4 and TRBJ1-1; D uncertain. V was shortened by 5 bases and J by 3 bases, with 4 bases between the two germline ends. This CDR3 region has 11 residues. The CDR3 protein is CASSSYTEAFF. In nucleotides, the CDR3 is TGTGCCAGCAGTAGTTACACTGAAGCTTTCTTT.

This clonotype is a singleton in its sample. The genes are TRBV25-1 and TRBJ1-5; D might be TRBD1 (6 bases). CDR3 size: 14 residues. Germline values: CDR1 MGHDK, CDR2 SYGVNS. CDR3 residues: CASAEAGDIQPQHF. The CDR3 DNA sequence: TGTGCTAGCGCTGAGGCAGGGGACATTCAGCCCCAGCATTTT. Using reference TRBV25-1 and TRBJ1-5 for the parts outside the CDR3, the full variable domain is EADIYQTPRYLVIGTGKKITLECSQTMGHDKMYWYQQDPGMELHLIHYSYGVNSTEKGDLSSESTVSRIRTEHFPLTLESARPSHTSQYLCASAEAGDIQPQHFGDGTRLSIL.

This clonotype was picked up many times. The chain recombines TRBV4-1 with TRBJ2-1; TRBD2 matches at 12 bases. The V and J ends lost 2 bases and 8 bases, in that order; junction bases with no gene match: 4. This CDR3 is built from 15 residues. Germline CDR1 and CDR2: MGHRA and YSYEKL. CDR3 coding DNA: TGCGCCAGCAGCCAACTAGCGGGGGGGCGGGATGAGCAGTTCTTC. Protein product: CASSQLAGGRDEQFF.

Ten or more counts support this clonotype. The genes are TRBV28 and TRBJ1-6, with TRBD1 identical over 8 bases. The J segment lost 14 bases and the V segment lost 6 bases, leaving 15 bases of the junction unmatched. The CDR3 consists of 15 residues. Germline V lookup: CDR1 MDHEN, CDR2 SYDVKM. The DNA of the CDR3 is TGTGCCAGCAGGACGAGGGGACAGGCCTCCTTCACCCTCCACTTT. Translating gives CASRTRGQASFTLHF.

There are many counts of this clonotype. V usage is TRBV5-1 and J usage is TRBJ2-1; 9 bases agree with TRBD2. V shed 2 bases and J 3 bases; nucleotides not matched to a gene: 6. CDR1 is SGHRS and CDR2 is YFSETQ in the germline V gene. This CDR3 contains 16 residues. The CDR3 nucleotides read TGCGCCAGCAGCTTCGCTAGCGGGAACTACTACAATGAGCAGTTCTTC. It specifies CASSFASGNYYNEQFF.

At least ten counts were recorded for this clonotype. The chain couples TRBV7-6 to TRBJ2-5; 8 bases line up with TRBD2. The CDR3 totals 14 residues. Germline lookup yields CDR1 SGHVS and CDR2 FNYEAQ. V shed 4 bases, J shed 4 bases, and the junction held 5 bases outside the gene matches. The CDR3 reads CASSSAGGVETQYF. The CDR3 DNA is TGTGCCAGCAGCTCCGCGGGAGGTGTAGAGACCCAGTACTTC.

This chain uses TRBV7-2 with TRBJ2-3; D gene ambiguous. Per the germline V gene, CDR1 is SGHTA and CDR2 is FQGNSA. Trimming took off 2 bases at V and 7 bases at J, with 19 bases between the two ends. The CDR3 is 16 residues long. CDR3 DNA: TGTGCCAGCAGCTTACAGAACACAGATACGCAGTATACGCAGTATTTT. It is translated as CASSLQNTDTQYTQYF.

J is TRBJ1-1 and V is TRBV9, with TRBD1 matching over 7 bases. V shed 6 bases and J 2 bases; nucleotides not matched to a gene: 10. The CDR3 has 15 residues. Per the germline V gene, CDR1 is SGDLS and CDR2 is YYNGEE. CDR3 sequence reads: CASTRLGQLNTEAFF. CDR3 nucleotides: TGTGCCAGCACCCGTTTGGGACAGCTAAACACTGAAGCTTTCTTT.

This clonotype showed up just a few times. The gene calls are TRBV29-1 and TRBJ2-7; 15 bases are a match to TRBD2. The V segment lost 5 bases and the J segment 1 base; nucleotides outside the gene matches: 6. Germline CDR1 SQVTM, CDR2 ANQGSEA. The CDR3 is 16 residues long. In DNA, the CDR3 is TGCAGCGTTTCCGGGACTAGCGGGAGGCCGTCCTACGAGCAGTACTTC. Translation gives CSVSGTSGRPSYEQYF.

As concerns this clonotype: No conserved phenylalanine or tryptophan is present at the end of the CDR3, so a read error is the likely explanation. The chain is built from TRBV9 and TRBJ1-1, with D maybe TRBD1 (6 bases). V lost 4 bases and J lost 5, with 15 bases in between. The CDR3 runs to 14 residues. Germline V gene sequence: CDR1 SGDLS, CDR2 YYNGEE. The CDR3 DNA follows: TGTGCCAGCAGCCCCGACAGGATAGGGACTGAAGCTTTCTCT. This gives the protein CASSPDRIGTEAFS.

On this clonotype itself: A much larger clone is a single base away; this may be a read error. This sequence joins TRBV4-2 and TRBJ2-5; TRBD2 matches 9 bases. The CDR3 is 15 amino acids. CDR1 is LGHNA, CDR2 YNFKEQ, per germline. As DNA, the CDR3 is TGTGCCAGCAGCCAAGAGGGGACTAGCCCGAGGACCCAGCACTTC. This gives the protein CASSQEGTSPRTQHF.

To note about this clonotype: The junction differs from germline at one of its ends, possibly a read error. The CDR3 region is CANSPDSGTEAFF. The CDR3 DNA follows: TGCGCCAACAGCCCGGACAGCGGTACTGAAGCTTTCTTT. The chain couples TRBV5-1 to TRBJ1-1; maybe TRBD1 (6 bases). The CDR3 sequence is 13 residues long. In germline, CDR1 is SGHRS, CDR2 YFSETQ.

This clonotype was counted at least ten times. This chain joins TRBV4-1 and TRBJ2-7, with 8 bases lining up with TRBD2. J lost 0 bases, V lost 2 bases, and 6 bases had no gene match. This CDR3 region has 16 residues. Germline CDR1 reads MGHRA; CDR2 reads YSYEKL. The CDR3 region is CASSQSPGLGSYEQYF. The CDR3 DNA follows: TGCGCCAGCAGCCAAAGTCCGGGACTAGGCTCCTACGAGCAGTACTTC.

V gene TRBV9 combines with J gene TRBJ2-7; 9 bases match TRBD1. Germline V gene sequence: CDR1 SGDLS, CDR2 YYNGEE. This CDR3 contains 15 residues. V was clipped by 3 bases and J by 0 bases; unmatched bases: 4. The CDR3 here is CASSAGGQGSYEQYF. The CDR3 DNA sequence: TGTGCCAGCAGCGCGGGGGGACAGGGCTCCTACGAGCAGTACTTC.

This clonotype was recorded a few times. This chain uses TRBV2 with TRBJ2-7; 9 nucleotides align to TRBD1. This CDR3 contains 15 residues. Germline values: CDR1 SNHLY, CDR2 FYNNEI. The J segment lost 0 bases and the V segment lost 6 bases, leaving 6 bases of the junction unmatched. CDR3 in DNA: TGTGCCAGCAGCGATCCGGGACAGGGCTCCTACGAGCAGTACTTC. As protein: CASSDPGQGSYEQYF.

This clonotype was picked up many times. The rearrangement joins TRBV6-5 to TRBJ1-4; D possibly corresponds to TRBD1 (5 bases). This CDR3 is built from 16 residues. CDR1 is MNHEY, CDR2 SVGAGI, per germline. V lost 6 bases, J lost 3 bases, and 17 bases lay in between. CDR3 nucleotides: TGTGCCAGCAGACCGGGACGGAGCACTCCTAATGAAAAACTGTTTTTT. This encodes CASRPGRSTPNEKLFF.

For this clonotype: It may be a read error: a sequence one base away is much more abundant. V gene TRBV24-1 combines with J gene TRBJ2-7; 11 bases align to TRBD2. Germline CDR1 is KGHDR and CDR2 is SFDVKD. The CDR3 sequence is 16 residues long. CDR3 sequence: CATSEAGLAASYGQYF. The CDR3 nucleotides read TGTGCCACCAGTGAGGCGGGACTAGCGGCTTCCTACGGGCAGTACTTC.

This clonotype has a count of ten or more. The V call is TRBV5-1, the J call TRBJ1-5; 9 bases align to TRBD1. Unmatched junction bases numbered 1, after V lost 4 bases and J lost 2 bases. Germline CDR1 is SGHRS and CDR2 is YFSETQ. The CDR3 length is 14 residues. The CDR3, as DNA: TGCGCCAGCAGCCGGACAGGGGGCAATCAGCCCCAGCATTTT. It is translated as CASSRTGGNQPQHF.

Concerning this clonotype itself: The junction differs from germline at one of its ends, possibly a read error. This chain uses TRBV20-1 with TRBJ2-2; 7 bases fit TRBD2. This CDR3 is built from 11 residues. The germline V gene encodes CDR1 DFQATT and CDR2 SNEGSKA (reference sequence). CDR3 nucleotides: TGCAGTGCTACCCGACCGGGGGGGCTGTTTTTT. Encoded protein: CSATRPGGLFF.

The V call is TRBV7-9, the J call TRBJ1-2, with a weak D call TRBD1 (5 bases). The germline CDR1 and CDR2 sequences are SEHNR and FQNEAQ (reference sequence). The CDR3 sequence is 13 residues long. The ends were cut back, 5 bases at V and 5 bases at J, with 12 bases in the middle. This CDR3 is CASSIREGYGYTF. The CDR3 region has the DNA TGTGCCAGCAGCATCAGGGAGGGTTATGGCTACACCTTC.

J is TRBJ1-1 and V is TRBV12-5, with D perhaps TRBD1 (5 bases). Trimming pared 1 base from V and 10 bases from J, leaving 25 bases between. CDR1 LGHNT and CDR2 FRNRAP come from the germline V gene. The CDR3 has 17 amino acids. DNA of the CDR3: TGTGCTAGTGGTTTGGGCGAGCGCTACCCAGGGTGGGGTGGAGCTTTCTTT. Amino acid sequence: CASGLGERYPGWGGAFF.

The rearrangement links TRBV6-5 to TRBJ2-7; 9 positions match TRBD1. Germline CDR1 is MNHEY and CDR2 is SVGAGI. The CDR3 loop spans 14 amino acids. The J segment lost 2 bases and the V segment lost 6 bases, leaving 5 bases of the junction unmatched. CDR3 sequence: CASSPDRGTYEQYF. The CDR3 bases are TGTGCCAGCAGCCCGGACAGGGGAACCTACGAGCAGTACTTC.

The gene calls are TRBV2 and TRBJ2-1; tentatively, D is TRBD2 (6 bases). Germline-derived CDR1 and CDR2 are SNHLY and FYNNEI. The CDR3 extends over 16 amino acids. V lost 5 bases, J lost 3 bases, and 17 bases lay in between. CDR3 sequence: CASSFEGGRGYNEQFF. CDR3 bases: TGTGCCAGCAGTTTCGAGGGAGGAAGGGGCTACAATGAGCAGTTCTTC. The full variable domain, its missing parts supplied by reference TRBV2 and TRBJ2-1, is EPEVTQTPSHQVTQMGQEVILRCVPISNHLYFYWYRQILGQKVEFLVSFYNNEISEKSEIFDDQFSVERPDGSNFTLKIRSTKLEDSAMYFCASSFEGGRGYNEQFFGPGTRLTVL.

This clonotype was found many times. The rearrangement links TRBV3-1 to TRBJ2-5, with D uncertain. The germline gives CDR1 LGHDT, CDR2 YNNKEL (reference sequence). Trimming took 4 bases from V and 4 from J, leaving 13 bases between them. This CDR3 comprises 14 residues. CDR3 bases: TGTGCCAGCAGCCCCCCTGGAGTAGCAGAGACCCAGTACTTC. Translation: CASSPPGVAETQYF.